The 15 T cell receptor beta chains listed next were all sequenced from one sample in a study of regulatory T cells in long-lasting Graves disease. To make TCR beta libraries, researchers used iRepertoire HTBI primers and Arm-PCR of CDR3 regions. Each CDR3 protein is one row after TCRdb ran MiXCR on the multiplex PCR reads. The repertoire holds roughly 350,000 distinct CDR3 sequences, 15% to 20% seen once, with about 19% in the top ten. Sample time point: newly diagnosed GD, antithyroid drugs for less than 3 months. Isolated PBMC RNA provided the starting material for the TCR library. The same data also contributed to another study, on T cells in Graves' hyperthyroidism and ophthalmopathy.

Sequencing was performed on peripheral blood mononuclear cells (PBMCs), taken at new diagnosis, from a patient treated with antithyroid drugs. Every receptor here comes from a woman aged 18-29 years with Graves disease.

This clonotype showed up just a few times. The CDR3, as DNA: TGCGCCAGCAGCCAAGGGCAGACCCGAGAGTACAATGAGCAGTTCTTC. This translates into CASSQGQTREYNEQFF. The genes are TRBV4-1 and TRBJ2-1; no reliable D call. Germline CDR1 and CDR2: MGHRA and YSYEKL. The CDR3 extends over 16 amino acids. V shed 1 base and J shed 4 bases, with 14 bases lying between them.

V usage is TRBV9 and J usage is TRBJ1-2; D perhaps matches TRBD1 (5 bases). The V and J ends lost 0 bases and 2 bases respectively, with 8 bases between them. This CDR3 is 14 amino acids long. Germline CDR1 and CDR2: SGDLS and YYNGEE. The CDR3 bases are TGTGCCAGCAGCGTAGGGGACGGAAACTATGGCTACACCTTC. This gives the protein CASSVGDGNYGYTF.

Many counts were recorded for this clonotype. V and J are TRBV20-1 and TRBJ2-7, with D perhaps being TRBD1 or TRBD2 (5 bases each). Germline assignment: CDR1 DFQATT and CDR2 SNEGSKA (reference sequence). V lost 5 bases and J 5 bases, leaving 16 bases between the germline ends. The CDR3 is made up of 13 amino acids. CDR3: CSAVRDPNDEQYF. CDR3 DNA sequence: TGCAGTGCTGTCCGGGACCCTAACGACGAGCAGTACTTC.

This clonotype occurred many times. This sequence joins TRBV5-1 and TRBJ2-3; maybe TRBD2 (6 bases). The germline V gene encodes CDR1 SGHRS and CDR2 YFSETQ. This CDR3 contains 14 residues. V gave up 0 bases and J gave up 2 bases, with 7 bases separating them. This CDR3 is CASSLERATDTQYF. The CDR3 DNA follows: TGCGCCAGCAGCTTGGAGCGGGCCACAGATACGCAGTATTTT.

V and J are TRBV9 and TRBJ1-2; 8 nucleotides match TRBD1. Germline V gene data show CDR1 as SGDLS and CDR2 as YYNGEE. V shed 3 bases, J shed 5 bases, and the junction held 6 bases outside the gene matches. CDR3 size: 14 residues. This CDR3 reads CASSAQQGGYGYTF. CDR3 bases: TGTGCCAGCAGCGCCCAACAGGGGGGGTATGGCTACACCTTC.

This clonotype came up many times. The chain links TRBV18 to TRBJ2-5; D may correspond to TRBD1 or TRBD2 (5 bases each). Germline CDR1 and CDR2: KGHSH and LQKENI. Trimming pared 2 bases from V and 1 base from J, leaving 11 bases between. The CDR3 runs 15 residues. CDR3 bases: TGTGCCAGCTCACCAAGCGAGGGGCTCCAAGAGACCCAGTACTTC. This encodes CASSPSEGLQETQYF. Full variable domain (missing parts from reference TRBV18 and TRBJ2-5): NAGVMQNPRHLVRRRGQEARLRCSPMKGHSHVYWYRQLPEEGLKFMVYLQKENIIDESGMPKERFSAEFPKEGPSILRIQQVVRGDSAAYFCASSPSEGLQETQYFGPGTRLLVL.

This clonotype was seen at least ten times. This chain uses TRBV18 with TRBJ1-3; D uncertain. The length of the CDR3 is 15 residues. The germline V and J ends were trimmed by 2 bases and 0 bases, with 8 bases remaining between them. Germline V CDR1 and CDR2: KGHSH, LQKENI. The CDR3 nucleotides are TGTGCCAGCTCACCATCGAGCACCTCTGGAAACACCATATATTTT. Encoded protein: CASSPSSTSGNTIYF.

This clonotype was detected ten times or more. The V call is TRBV5-1, the J call TRBJ2-3, with 8 nucleotides matching TRBD1. The CDR3 loop spans 14 amino acids. CDR1 is SGHRS and CDR2 is YFSETQ in the germline V gene. Trimming took 5 bases from V and 5 from J; bases not matched to a gene: 7. The CDR3 region is CASRHVTGEDTQYF. The CDR3 DNA reads as TGCGCCAGCAGGCATGTGACAGGGGAAGATACGCAGTATTTT.

This chain uses TRBV5-1 with TRBJ2-1; 7 positions agree with TRBD2. The CDR3 length is 16 residues. Trimming removed 1 base from V and 3 bases from J; junction bases left unmatched: 7. Looked up from germline, CDR1 is SGHRS and CDR2 is YFSETQ. Written as DNA, the CDR3 is TGCGCCAGCAGCTTGTCGGCTAGCGGATTCTACAATGAGCAGTTCTTC. This sequence encodes CASSLSASGFYNEQFF. The full variable domain, completed using reference TRBV5-1 and TRBJ2-1, is KAGVTQTPRYLIKTRGQQVTLSCSPISGHRSVSWYQQTPGQGLQFLFEYFSETQRNKGNFPGRFSGRQFSNSRSEMNVSTLELGDSALYLCASSLSASGFYNEQFFGPGTRLTVL.

Ten or more counts support this clonotype. The rearrangement joins TRBV11-2 to TRBJ1-1; the D is unclear. Trimming took 1 base from V and 7 from J, leaving 10 bases between them. Germline V lookup: CDR1 SGHAT, CDR2 FQNNGV. CDR3 length: 13 residues. The CDR3 spells CASSLGQQNEAFF. Here the CDR3 DNA reads TGTGCCAGCAGCTTAGGTCAACAGAATGAAGCTTTCTTT.

This clonotype was recorded many times. This chain connects TRBV30 to TRBJ2-1, with 8 bases identical to TRBD1. J lost 4 bases, V lost 3 bases, and 8 bases had no gene match. This CDR3 is 15 amino acids long. Germline values: CDR1 GTSNPN, CDR2 SVGIG (reference sequence). The CDR3 region is CAWSLPGQDYNEQFF. The DNA for the CDR3 is TGTGCCTGGAGCCTACCGGGACAGGATTACAATGAGCAGTTCTTC.

This clonotype was seen many times. This chain links TRBV24-1 with TRBJ2-2; either TRBD1 or TRBD2 may fit D (5 bases each). Germline assignment: CDR1 KGHDR and CDR2 SFDVKD. This CDR3 spans 15 amino acids. Trimming shortened V by 5 bases and J by 7 bases, and 16 bases separated the two germline ends. This chain's CDR3 is CATSAPGRQVGELFF. The CDR3 nucleotides read TGTGCCACCAGTGCCCCGGGACGCCAGGTCGGGGAGCTGTTTTTT.

The genes are TRBV29-1 and TRBJ1-4, with TRBD1 as a possible D gene (5 bases). The J call is uncertain, as TRBJ1-6 better fits the DNA end. Germline V gives CDR1 SQVTM, CDR2 ANQGSEA. This CDR3 is 15 amino acids long. The CDR3 spells CSVAVLGGNNSPLHF. The CDR3, as DNA: TGCAGCGTTGCAGTTCTCGGGGGAAATAATTCACCCCTCCACTTT.

This clonotype was observed many times. Germline is not matched at one junction end, which may reflect a read error. The chain has TRBV5-1 and TRBJ1-1; D is ambiguous. CDR1 and CDR2 from the germline V gene are SGHRS and YFSETQ. CDR3 size: 14 residues. CDR3 nucleotides: TGTGCCAGCAGCCCCCGGACGGTGAACACTGAAGCTTTCTTT. It is translated as CASSPRTVNTEAFF.

This clonotype appeared a few times. The chain recombines TRBV6-1 with TRBJ1-6; no reliable D call. Trimming removed 6 bases at V and 3 bases at J, with 15 bases between. The CDR3 extends over 16 amino acids. Germline CDR1 is MNHNS and CDR2 is SASEGT. This CDR3 reads CASRGLPLDYNSPLHF. The CDR3 DNA follows: TGTGCCAGCAGAGGACTCCCGTTGGACTATAATTCACCCCTCCACTTT.